This TCR beta chain was sequenced for a study of Graves' ophthalmopathy and Graves' hyperthyroidism. Study-wide results and caveats: A classifier, a 13-signature model, separated ophthalmopathy from stable hyperthyroidism with approximately 88% sensitivity and approximately 80% specificity.

Germline V gene data show CDR1 as SGDLS and CDR2 as YYNGEE. This CDR3 contains 12 residues. Donors with ophthalmopathy: moderate-to-severe activity, CAS ≥3, NOSPECS ≥4, duration under 3 months. Other autoimmune diseases, uncontrolled infections, pregnancy or lactation ruled patients out of participation. It was from roughly 10 ml of fresh peripheral blood that the PBMCs came. Scientists amplified the TCR beta CDR3 regions from RNA transcripts. Following a first-round RT-PCR that used HTBI primers, a second-round multiplex PCR was carried out. From the multiplex PCR reads, TCRdb called clonotypes with MiXCR, one entry per CDR3 protein. This sample has 240,000 or so distinct CDR3 sequences, with around 45% found just once. This clonotype was seen more than once but under ten times. What it recognizes is unknown. Mismatch with germline at one junction end may stem from a read error.

The V and J genes are TRBV9 and TRBJ1-2, with TRBD1 identical over 8 bases. The source is an adult man with Graves' ophthalmopathy. Sequenced input: peripheral blood. The CDR3 bases are TGTGCCAGCAGCGACAAGGACAGGGACCCTCTCTTC. It translates to CASSDKDRDPLF.